A selection of T cell receptor beta chains follows, all from one sample in a study of neurological immune-mediated disorders. TCRdb re-called the 5' RACE reads with MiXCR, one entry per CDR3 protein. The sample has more than 60,000 distinct CDR3 sequences, about 3.7% seen once. The source material was PBMCs. Source of these receptors: a woman aged 50 to 60 with multiple sclerosis. Both conserved end residues are part of each CDR3. Each record gives: CDR3 DNA, CDR3 protein, clone size, J gene, V gene, D gene. D genes are given only for firm matches. Clone size is not always given. Where it is, it says once, few, many or a class for expanded clones.

CDR3nt: TGTGCCAGCAGCTTAGTGGAGCGCGTGAGCTGGGATGAGCAGTTCTTC
CDR3aa: CASSLVERVSWDEQFF
abundance: many
j_gene: TRBJ2-1
v_gene: TRBV7-8
d_gene: NA

CDR3nt: TGTGCCAGTAGGCGGGACAGCTCCGGGAGGAACATTCAGTACTTC
CDR3aa: CASRRDSSGRNIQYF
abundance: NA
j_gene: TRBJ2-4
v_gene: TRBV19
d_gene: NA

CDR3nt: TGCGCCAGCAGCTTGGAGCTAGCGGGAGGACACAATGAGCAGTTCTTC
CDR3aa: CASSLELAGGHNEQFF
abundance: many
j_gene: TRBJ2-1
v_gene: TRBV5-1
d_gene: TRBD2

CDR3nt: TGCGCCAGCAGCCAAACGTGGGGAGGTCAGCCCCAGCATTTT
CDR3aa: CASSQTWGGQPQHF
abundance: many
j_gene: TRBJ1-5
v_gene: TRBV4-3
d_gene: NA

CDR3nt: TGTGCCAGCAGCCCCGGGACAGGGACTGTCGAGCAGTACTTC
CDR3aa: CASSPGTGTVEQYF
abundance: many
j_gene: TRBJ2-7
v_gene: TRBV11-2
d_gene: TRBD1

CDR3nt: TGTGCCAGCAGCTTCGGACAGGGAACTAATGAAAAACTGTTTTTT
CDR3aa: CASSFGQGTNEKLFF
abundance: many
j_gene: TRBJ1-4
v_gene: TRBV11-2
d_gene: TRBD1

CDR3nt: TGTGCCAGCAGCCCGAGACAGCCAGAAACCGGGGAGCTGTTTTTT
CDR3aa: CASSPRQPETGELFF
abundance: many
j_gene: TRBJ2-2
v_gene: TRBV12-3/TRBV12-4
d_gene: NA

CDR3nt: TGCAGTGCTAGAGTAGAGGGGTCCTACAATGAGCAGTTCTTC
CDR3aa: CSARVEGSYNEQFF
abundance: many
j_gene: TRBJ2-1
v_gene: TRBV20-1
d_gene: NA

CDR3nt: TGTGCTGCAAGGAGCGACGGGTCCTACAATGAGCAGTTCTTC
CDR3aa: CAARSDGSYNEQFF
abundance: many
j_gene: TRBJ2-1
v_gene: TRBV10-3
d_gene: NA

CDR3nt: TGTGCCACCAGTCCGGGTTTCGGGGGGAGGACTGAAGCTTTCTTT
CDR3aa: CATSPGFGGRTEAFF
abundance: few
j_gene: TRBJ1-1
v_gene: TRBV24-1
d_gene: NA

CDR3nt: TGTGCCAGCAGTTACTCTGGCCGGTTGGCTGAAGCTTTCTTT
CDR3aa: CASSYSGRLAEAFF
abundance: NA
j_gene: TRBJ1-1
v_gene: TRBV6-2/TRBV6-3
d_gene: NA

CDR3nt: TGTGCCAGCTCACCGGACAGGGGCAACAGAAAACTGTTTTTT
CDR3aa: CASSPDRGNRKLFF
abundance: many
j_gene: TRBJ1-4
v_gene: TRBV18
d_gene: TRBD1

CDR3nt: TGTGCCAGCAGCCCCGGGACAGGGGCTTCACCCCTCCACTTT
CDR3aa: CASSPGTGASPLHF
abundance: many
j_gene: TRBJ1-6
v_gene: TRBV12-3/TRBV12-4
d_gene: TRBD1

CDR3nt: TGTGCCAGCAGCCCCCAGCGCTACAATGAGCAGTTCTTC
CDR3aa: CASSPQRYNEQFF
abundance: many
j_gene: TRBJ2-1
v_gene: TRBV11-2
d_gene: NA

CDR3nt: TGCAGCGCAATGGAGGGGGCGGGGACCCAGTACTTC
CDR3aa: CSAMEGAGTQYF
abundance: many
j_gene: TRBJ2-5
v_gene: TRBV29-1
d_gene: NA

CDR3nt: TGTGCCAGCAGTTACTCTTTTAGCGGAAGCTCCTACAATGAGCAGTTCTTC
CDR3aa: CASSYSFSGSSYNEQFF
abundance: NA
j_gene: TRBJ2-1
v_gene: TRBV6-6
d_gene: NA

CDR3nt: TGCGCCAGCAGCCCTAGGTTAGGGGACAGTAATTCACCCCTCAACTTT
CDR3aa: CASSPRLGDSNSPLNF
abundance: NA
j_gene: TRBJ1-6
v_gene: TRBV5-1
d_gene: TRBD1

CDR3nt: TGTGCCAGCACCTATGGGGTCGGGGAGCTGTTTTTT
CDR3aa: CASTYGVGELFF
abundance: many
j_gene: TRBJ2-2
v_gene: TRBV6-6
d_gene: NA

CDR3nt: TGTGCCAGCAGCTTGACAGTCTCCGAGCAGTACTTC
CDR3aa: CASSLTVSEQYF
abundance: many
j_gene: TRBJ2-7
v_gene: TRBV7-2
d_gene: NA

CDR3nt: TGTGCCAGCAGCCCCGACGGCTATGGCTACACCTTC
CDR3aa: CASSPDGYGYTF
abundance: many
j_gene: TRBJ1-2
v_gene: TRBV7-9
d_gene: NA

CDR3nt: TGTGCCAGCGGGGAATGGGGTCGCAGGGAGACCCAGTACTTC
CDR3aa: CASGEWGRRETQYF
abundance: NA
j_gene: TRBJ2-5
v_gene: TRBV6-2/TRBV6-3
d_gene: NA

CDR3nt: TGTGCCAGCAGCGGTACACATAGCTACGAGCAGTACTTC
CDR3aa: CASSGTHSYEQYF
abundance: many
j_gene: TRBJ2-7
v_gene: TRBV5-6
d_gene: NA

CDR3nt: TGTGCCAGTAGTATAGAGGGGGTCCGCCGGAACACTGAAGCTTTCTTT
CDR3aa: CASSIEGVRRNTEAFF
abundance: few
j_gene: TRBJ1-1
v_gene: TRBV19
d_gene: NA

CDR3nt: TGCGCCAGCAGCTTGCACCTCACTAGCGGGGCAATCTCCTACGAGCAGTACTTC
CDR3aa: CASSLHLTSGAISYEQYF
abundance: many
j_gene: TRBJ2-7
v_gene: TRBV5-1
d_gene: TRBD2

CDR3nt: TGTGCCACCAGTGATTTCACCAAACGGGGGGAGAACACCGGGGAGCTGTTTTTT
CDR3aa: CATSDFTKRGENTGELFF
abundance: many
j_gene: TRBJ2-2
v_gene: TRBV24-1
d_gene: TRBD2

CDR3nt: TGTGCCAGCAGGGGCAGGGGACACTATGGCTACACCTTC
CDR3aa: CASRGRGHYGYTF
abundance: NA
j_gene: TRBJ1-2
v_gene: TRBV25-1
d_gene: NA

CDR3nt: TGTGCCAGTAGTCCCACAGGTTCCAATTCACCCCTCAACTTT
CDR3aa: CASSPTGSNSPLNF
abundance: few
j_gene: TRBJ1-6
v_gene: TRBV19
d_gene: NA

CDR3nt: TGTGCCAGCAGCTGGGGACAGGCAGCAGAAGCTTTCTTT
CDR3aa: CASSWGQAAEAFF
abundance: many
j_gene: TRBJ1-1
v_gene: TRBV7-9
d_gene: TRBD1

CDR3nt: TGTGCCAGCAGTTTATTCTCAGACTATAATTCACCCCTCCACTTT
CDR3aa: CASSLFSDYNSPLHF
abundance: many
j_gene: TRBJ1-6
v_gene: TRBV27
d_gene: NA

CDR3nt: TGCAGTGCTAGAGCGGGGGGCCAAGAGACCCAGTACTTC
CDR3aa: CSARAGGQETQYF
abundance: many
j_gene: TRBJ2-5
v_gene: TRBV20-1
d_gene: TRBD2

CDR3nt: TGTGCCAGCCGGGACAACCCGGCAGAAGGCGAGGGCTACACCTTC
CDR3aa: CASRDNPAEGEGYTF
abundance: many
j_gene: TRBJ1-2
v_gene: TRBV10-3
d_gene: NA

CDR3nt: TGTGCCATCAGTGAGTCTACCTTAACCTCCTACGAGCAGTACTTC
CDR3aa: CAISESTLTSYEQYF
abundance: NA
j_gene: TRBJ2-7
v_gene: TRBV10-3
d_gene: NA

CDR3nt: TGTGCCAGCAGCTTAGAGAATACGCAGTATTTT
CDR3aa: CASSLENTQYF
abundance: many
j_gene: TRBJ2-3
v_gene: TRBV11-2
d_gene: NA

CDR3nt: TGTGCCAGCAGCTTCGGGCGATACATGAACACTGAAGCTTTCTTT
CDR3aa: CASSFGRYMNTEAFF
abundance: many
j_gene: TRBJ1-1
v_gene: TRBV5-5
d_gene: NA

CDR3nt: TGTGCCACCGCGAATCAGGGGAAAGAGCAGTTCTTC
CDR3aa: CATANQGKEQFF
abundance: many
j_gene: TRBJ2-1
v_gene: TRBV24-1
d_gene: NA

CDR3nt: TGTGCCAGCAGTTTAACGGGGTTAGACGCCGGGGAGCTGTTTTTT
CDR3aa: CASSLTGLDAGELFF
abundance: many
j_gene: TRBJ2-2
v_gene: TRBV12-3/TRBV12-4
d_gene: NA

CDR3nt: TGTGCCAGCAGCTTAGAAGCTAGCGGGAGGAGGAATGAGCAGTTCTTC
CDR3aa: CASSLEASGRRNEQFF
abundance: many
j_gene: TRBJ2-1
v_gene: TRBV11-3
d_gene: TRBD2

CDR3nt: TGTGCCAGTACCCGGGCCCTGAACACTGAAGCTTTCTTT
CDR3aa: CASTRALNTEAFF
abundance: many
j_gene: TRBJ1-1
v_gene: TRBV19
d_gene: NA

CDR3nt: TGTGCCAGCATCCCGGGTACTAACAAGAACAATGAGCAGTTCTTC
CDR3aa: CASIPGTNKNNEQFF
abundance: many
j_gene: TRBJ2-1
v_gene: TRBV7-8
d_gene: NA

CDR3nt: TGTGCCATCACTTCCGGGACAGGGAATTCACCCCTCAACTTT
CDR3aa: CAITSGTGNSPLNF
abundance: many
j_gene: TRBJ1-6
v_gene: TRBV10-3
d_gene: TRBD1

CDR3nt: TGTGCCAGCAGCCGGGGGGGGAGGGGCACTGAAGCTTTCTTT
CDR3aa: CASSRGGRGTEAFF
abundance: many
j_gene: TRBJ1-1
v_gene: TRBV11-3
d_gene: NA

CDR3nt: TGTGCCAGCAGCCCCCAAGCGGCAGCTGGCACAGATACGCAGTATTTT
CDR3aa: CASSPQAAAGTDTQYF
abundance: many
j_gene: TRBJ2-3
v_gene: TRBV7-2
d_gene: NA

CDR3nt: TGCAGTGCTAGAGGACAGGTTGGCTACACCTTC
CDR3aa: CSARGQVGYTF
abundance: many
j_gene: TRBJ1-2
v_gene: TRBV20-1
d_gene: NA

CDR3nt: TGTGCCAGCAGCCCGGGCAAAGCTAACTATGGCTACACCTTC
CDR3aa: CASSPGKANYGYTF
abundance: many
j_gene: TRBJ1-2
v_gene: TRBV7-8
d_gene: NA

CDR3nt: TGTGCCAGCACCTTACTTTGGACAGGGAATGAAAAACTGTTTTTT
CDR3aa: CASTLLWTGNEKLFF
abundance: few
j_gene: TRBJ1-4
v_gene: TRBV6-1
d_gene: TRBD1

CDR3nt: TGTGCCAGCAGCCAAGATCTGGCAGGGGGGAACAGCAATCAGCCCCAGCATTTT
CDR3aa: CASSQDLAGGNSNQPQHF
abundance: many
j_gene: TRBJ1-5
v_gene: TRBV3-1
d_gene: TRBD1

CDR3nt: TGTGCCAGCAGCCTAGGGACTCCTAATTCACCCCTCAACTTT
CDR3aa: CASSLGTPNSPLNF
abundance: few
j_gene: TRBJ1-6
v_gene: TRBV11-2
d_gene: NA